A selection of T cell receptor beta chains follows, all from one sample in a study of T-cell reconstitution after alpha-beta-depleted transplantation in children. One entry per CDR3 protein, called by TCRdb with MiXCR from the PCR reads. This sample has about 540,000 distinct CDR3 sequences; approximately 20% occur once, and the top ten carry more than 2.5%. This specimen consisted of PBMCs from the stem cell graft donor, obtained from the stem cell graft. Every receptor here comes from a human donor who donated a stem cell graft to a child with acute lymphoblastic leukemia. The CDR3 runs from the conserved cysteine through the conserved F or W. A D gene is named only where the DNA matches it firmly. Size is omitted from some rows. Given values are once, few, many or a class for expanded clones.

v_call: TRBV5-1
clone_size: NA
d_call: TRBD1
j_call: TRBJ1-2
cdr3_aa: CASSSADRGYGYTF
cdr3_nt: TGCGCCAGCAGCTCAGCCGACAGGGGTTATGGCTACACCTTC

v_call: TRBV7-6
clone_size: few
d_call: NA
j_call: TRBJ2-1
cdr3_aa: CASSLYSNEQFF
cdr3_nt: TGTGCCAGCAGCTTATATAGCAATGAGCAGTTCTTC

v_call: TRBV5-1
clone_size: NA
d_call: TRBD2
j_call: TRBJ2-2
cdr3_aa: CASSLELAGTTGELFF
cdr3_nt: TGCGCCAGCAGCTTGGAACTAGCGGGAACGACCGGGGAGCTGTTTTTT

v_call: TRBV27
clone_size: NA
d_call: NA
j_call: TRBJ2-1
cdr3_aa: CASSLMGTTYNEQFF
cdr3_nt: TGTGCCAGCAGTTTAATGGGGACAACGTACAATGAGCAGTTCTTC

v_call: TRBV5-6
clone_size: few
d_call: TRBD2
j_call: TRBJ2-7
cdr3_aa: CASLSRGRIYEQYF
cdr3_nt: TGTGCCAGCCTTTCCCGCGGGAGGATATACGAGCAGTACTTC

v_call: TRBV5-5
clone_size: NA
d_call: NA
j_call: TRBJ2-5
cdr3_aa: CASSLESFQETQYF
cdr3_nt: TGTGCCAGCAGCTTGGAGAGTTTCCAAGAGACCCAGTACTTC

v_call: TRBV6-5
clone_size: NA
d_call: TRBD1
j_call: TRBJ1-1
cdr3_aa: CASSYPTGDTEAFF
cdr3_nt: TGTGCCAGCAGCTACCCGACAGGGGACACTGAAGCTTTCTTT

v_call: TRBV12-3/TRBV12-4
clone_size: many
d_call: NA
j_call: TRBJ2-3
cdr3_aa: CASSYGSTDTQYF
cdr3_nt: TGTGCCAGCAGTTATGGCAGCACAGATACGCAGTATTTT

v_call: TRBV3-1
clone_size: NA
d_call: TRBD2
j_call: TRBJ2-1
cdr3_aa: CASMPTSGRHNEHFF
cdr3_nt: TGTGCCAGCATGCCCACTAGCGGGAGGCACAATGAGCATTTCTTC

v_call: TRBV20-1
clone_size: NA
d_call: NA
j_call: TRBJ1-2
cdr3_aa: CSASPGLANYGYTF
cdr3_nt: TGCAGTGCTAGTCCCGGACTAGCTAACTATGGCTACACCTTC

v_call: TRBV2
clone_size: NA
d_call: NA
j_call: TRBJ2-2
cdr3_aa: CASKARGTGELFF
cdr3_nt: TGTGCCAGCAAGGCGAGGGGGACCGGGGAGCTGTTTTTT

v_call: TRBV4-1
clone_size: NA
d_call: TRBD2
j_call: TRBJ2-1
cdr3_aa: CASSESGRGDYNEQFF
cdr3_nt: TGCGCCAGCAGCGAAAGCGGGAGGGGGGACTACAATGAGCAGTTCTTC